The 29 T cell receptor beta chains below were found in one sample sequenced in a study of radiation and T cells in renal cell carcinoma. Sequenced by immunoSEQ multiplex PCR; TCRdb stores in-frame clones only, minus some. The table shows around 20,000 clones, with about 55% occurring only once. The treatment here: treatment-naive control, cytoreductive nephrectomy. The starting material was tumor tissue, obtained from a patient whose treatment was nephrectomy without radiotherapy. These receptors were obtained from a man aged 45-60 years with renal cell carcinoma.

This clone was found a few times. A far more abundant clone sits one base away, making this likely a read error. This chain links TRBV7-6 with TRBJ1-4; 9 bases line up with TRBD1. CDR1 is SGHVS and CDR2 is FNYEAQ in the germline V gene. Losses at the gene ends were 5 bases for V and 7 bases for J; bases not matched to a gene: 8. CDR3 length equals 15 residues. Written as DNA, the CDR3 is TGTGCCAGCAGCCAAGGGACAGGGCGGGGTGAAAAACTGTTTTTT. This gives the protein CASSQGTGRGEKLFF.

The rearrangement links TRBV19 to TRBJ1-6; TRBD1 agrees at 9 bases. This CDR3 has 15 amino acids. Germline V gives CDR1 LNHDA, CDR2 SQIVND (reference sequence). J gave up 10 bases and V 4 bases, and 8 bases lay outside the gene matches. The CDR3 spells CASSTSGQGGSPLHF. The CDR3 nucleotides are TGTGCCAGTAGTACCTCGGGACAGGGTGGCTCACCCCTCCACTTT.

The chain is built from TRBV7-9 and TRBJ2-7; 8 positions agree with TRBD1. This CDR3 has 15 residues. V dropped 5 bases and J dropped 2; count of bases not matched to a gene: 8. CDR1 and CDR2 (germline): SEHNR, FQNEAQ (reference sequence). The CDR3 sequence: CASSPRTGTPYEQYF. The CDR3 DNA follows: TGTGCCAGCAGCCCTAGGACAGGGACCCCCTACGAGCAGTACTTC. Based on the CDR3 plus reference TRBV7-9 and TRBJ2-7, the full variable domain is DTGVSQNPRHKITKRGQNVTFRCDPISEHNRLYWYRQTLGQGPEFLTYFQNEAQLEKSRLLSDRFSAERPKGSFSTLEIQRTEQGDSAMYLCASSPRTGTPYEQYFGPGTRLTVT.

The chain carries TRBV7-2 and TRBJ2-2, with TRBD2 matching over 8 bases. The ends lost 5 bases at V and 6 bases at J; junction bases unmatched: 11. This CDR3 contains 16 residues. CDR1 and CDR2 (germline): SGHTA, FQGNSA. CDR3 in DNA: TGTGCCAGCAGCCCCCAAGCGGGAGTCGTTTCCGGGGAGCTGTTTTTT. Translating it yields CASSPQAGVVSGELFF.

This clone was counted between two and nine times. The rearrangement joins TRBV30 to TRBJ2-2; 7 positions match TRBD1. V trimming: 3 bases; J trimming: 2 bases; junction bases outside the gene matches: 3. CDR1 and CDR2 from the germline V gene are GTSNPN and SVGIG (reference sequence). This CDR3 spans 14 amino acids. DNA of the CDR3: TGTGCCTGGAGGACAGGGATCAACACCGGGGAGCTGTTTTTT. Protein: CAWRTGINTGELFF.

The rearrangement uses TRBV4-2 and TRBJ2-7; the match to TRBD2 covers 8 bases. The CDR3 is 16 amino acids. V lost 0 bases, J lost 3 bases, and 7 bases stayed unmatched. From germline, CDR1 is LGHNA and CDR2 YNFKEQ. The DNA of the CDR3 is TGTGCCAGCAGCCAAGATAGGACTAGCCCCAGCTACGAGCAGTACTTC. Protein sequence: CASSQDRTSPSYEQYF.

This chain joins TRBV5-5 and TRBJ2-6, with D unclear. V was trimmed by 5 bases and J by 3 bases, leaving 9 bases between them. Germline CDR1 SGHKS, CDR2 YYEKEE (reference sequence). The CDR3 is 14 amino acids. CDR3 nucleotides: TGTGCCAGCAGTCCCGTTAGTGGGGCCAACGTCCTGACTTTC. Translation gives CASSPVSGANVLTF.

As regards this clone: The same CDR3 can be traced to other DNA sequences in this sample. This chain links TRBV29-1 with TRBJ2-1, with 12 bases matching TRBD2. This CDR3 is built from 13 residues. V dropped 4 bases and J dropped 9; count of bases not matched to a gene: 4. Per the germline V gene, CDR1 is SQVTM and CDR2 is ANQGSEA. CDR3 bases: TGCAGCGTTGGACTAGCGGGAGTCGGTGAGCAGTTCTTC. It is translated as CSVGLAGVGEQFF.

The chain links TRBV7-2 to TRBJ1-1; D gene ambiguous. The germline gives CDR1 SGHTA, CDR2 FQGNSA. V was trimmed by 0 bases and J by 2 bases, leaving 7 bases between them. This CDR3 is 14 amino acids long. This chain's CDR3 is CASSLAGGNTEAFF. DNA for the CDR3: TGTGCCAGCAGCTTAGCTGGAGGAAACACTGAAGCTTTCTTT.

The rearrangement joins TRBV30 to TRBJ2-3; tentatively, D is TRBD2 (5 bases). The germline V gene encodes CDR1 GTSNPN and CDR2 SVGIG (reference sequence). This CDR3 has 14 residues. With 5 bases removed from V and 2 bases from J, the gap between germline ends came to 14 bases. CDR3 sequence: CAWERNLNTDTQYF. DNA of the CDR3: TGTGCCTGGGAGCGGAATTTGAACACAGATACGCAGTATTTT.

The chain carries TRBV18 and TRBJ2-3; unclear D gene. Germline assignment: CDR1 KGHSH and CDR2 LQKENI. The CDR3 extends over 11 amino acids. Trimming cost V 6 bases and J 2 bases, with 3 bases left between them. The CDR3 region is CASSTTDTQYF. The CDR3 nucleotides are TGTGCCAGCTCTACCACAGATACGCAGTATTTT. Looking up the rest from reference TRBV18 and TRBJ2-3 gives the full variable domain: NAGVMQNPRHLVRRRGQEARLRCSPMKGHSHVYWYRQLPEEGLKFMVYLQKENIIDESGMPKERFSAEFPKEGPSILRIQQVVRGDSAAYFCASSTTDTQYFGPGTRLTVL.

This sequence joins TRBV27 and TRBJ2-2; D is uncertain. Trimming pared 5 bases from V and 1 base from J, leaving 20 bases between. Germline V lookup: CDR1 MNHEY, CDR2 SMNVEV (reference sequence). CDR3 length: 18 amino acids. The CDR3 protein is CASSGQRQAIRNTGELFF. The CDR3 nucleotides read TGTGCCAGCAGTGGGCAGCGCCAAGCGATTCGGAACACCGGGGAGCTGTTTTTT.

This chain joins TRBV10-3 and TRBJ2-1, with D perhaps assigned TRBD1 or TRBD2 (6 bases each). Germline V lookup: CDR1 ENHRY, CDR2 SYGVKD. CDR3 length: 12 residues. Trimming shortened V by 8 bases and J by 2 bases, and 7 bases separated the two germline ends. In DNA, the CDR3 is TGTGCCATCGGGGGGCCCTACAATGAGCAGTTCTTC. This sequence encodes CAIGGPYNEQFF.

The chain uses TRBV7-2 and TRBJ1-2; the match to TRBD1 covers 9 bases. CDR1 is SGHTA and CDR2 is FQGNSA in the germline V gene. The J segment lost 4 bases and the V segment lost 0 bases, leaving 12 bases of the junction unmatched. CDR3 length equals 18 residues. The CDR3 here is CASSLASGTGGSPYGYTF. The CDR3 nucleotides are TGTGCCAGCAGCTTAGCGTCGGGCACAGGGGGCTCTCCCTATGGCTACACCTTC. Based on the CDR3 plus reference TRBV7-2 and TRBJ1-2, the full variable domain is GAGVSQSPSNKVTEKGKDVELRCDPISGHTALYWYRQSLGQGLEFLIYFQGNSAPDKSGLPSDRFSAERTGGSVSTLTIQRTQQEDSAVYLCASSLASGTGGSPYGYTFGSGTRLTVV.

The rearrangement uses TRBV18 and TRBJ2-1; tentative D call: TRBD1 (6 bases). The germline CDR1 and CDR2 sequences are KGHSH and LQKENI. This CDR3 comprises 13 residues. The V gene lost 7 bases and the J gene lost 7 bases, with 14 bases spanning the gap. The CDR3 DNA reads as TGTGCCAGCTGCGCAGGGGCAGTAAATGAGCAGTTCTTC. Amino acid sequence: CASCAGAVNEQFF.

CDR3 nucleotides: TGCAGTGCTAGGACGGGTGAAAAACTGTTTTTT. Its protein product is CSARTGEKLFF. This chain uses TRBV20-1 with TRBJ1-4, with D hard to call. CDR3 length: 11 amino acids. Germline V lookup: CDR1 DFQATT, CDR2 SNEGSKA (reference sequence). The ends were cut back, 3 bases at V and 7 bases at J, with 6 bases in the middle.

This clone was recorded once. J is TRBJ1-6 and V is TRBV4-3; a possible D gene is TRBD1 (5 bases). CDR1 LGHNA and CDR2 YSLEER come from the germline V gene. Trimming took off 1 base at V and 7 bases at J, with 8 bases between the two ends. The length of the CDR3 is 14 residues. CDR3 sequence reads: CASSQGDSNSPLHF. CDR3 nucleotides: TGCGCCAGCAGCCAAGGAGACAGCAATTCACCCCTCCACTTT.

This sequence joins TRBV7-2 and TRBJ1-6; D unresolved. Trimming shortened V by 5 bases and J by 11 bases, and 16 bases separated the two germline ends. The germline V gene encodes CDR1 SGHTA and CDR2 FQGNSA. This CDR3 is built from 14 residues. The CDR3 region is CASSPFGRLPPLHF. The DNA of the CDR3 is TGTGCCAGCAGCCCATTCGGTAGGCTTCCACCCCTCCACTTT.

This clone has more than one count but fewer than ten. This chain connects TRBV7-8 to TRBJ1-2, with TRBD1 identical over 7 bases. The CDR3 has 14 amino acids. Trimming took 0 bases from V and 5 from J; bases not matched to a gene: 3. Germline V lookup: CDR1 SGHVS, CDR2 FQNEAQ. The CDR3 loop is CASSLAPTGYGYTF. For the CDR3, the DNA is TGTGCCAGCAGCTTAGCCCCGACAGGGTATGGCTACACCTTC.

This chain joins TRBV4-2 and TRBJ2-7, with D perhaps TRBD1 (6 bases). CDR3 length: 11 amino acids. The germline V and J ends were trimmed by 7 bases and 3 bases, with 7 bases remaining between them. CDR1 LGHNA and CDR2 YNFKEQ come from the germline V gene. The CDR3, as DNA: TGTGCCAGCAAAGGGGGCTACGAGCAGTACTTC. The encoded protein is CASKGGYEQYF.

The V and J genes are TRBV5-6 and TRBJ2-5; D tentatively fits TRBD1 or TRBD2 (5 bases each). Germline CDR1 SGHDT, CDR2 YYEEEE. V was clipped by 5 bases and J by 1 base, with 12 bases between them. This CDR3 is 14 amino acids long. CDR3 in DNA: TGTGCCAGCAGTCCTGAGGGGATCCAAGAGACCCAGTACTTC. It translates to CASSPEGIQETQYF.

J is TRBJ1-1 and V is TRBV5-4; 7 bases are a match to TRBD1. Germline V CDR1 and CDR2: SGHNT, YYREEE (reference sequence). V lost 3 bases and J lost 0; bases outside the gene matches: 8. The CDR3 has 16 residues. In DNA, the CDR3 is TGTGCCAGCAGCTCGGCCGGGACAGCGGTGAACACTGAAGCTTTCTTT. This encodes CASSSAGTAVNTEAFF.

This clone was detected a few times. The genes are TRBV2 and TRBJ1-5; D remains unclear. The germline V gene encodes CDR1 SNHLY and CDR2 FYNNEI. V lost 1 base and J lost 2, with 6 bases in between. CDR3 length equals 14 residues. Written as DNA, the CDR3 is TGTGCCAGCAGTGAAGGCACAGGCAATCAGCCCCAGCATTTT. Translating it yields CASSEGTGNQPQHF.

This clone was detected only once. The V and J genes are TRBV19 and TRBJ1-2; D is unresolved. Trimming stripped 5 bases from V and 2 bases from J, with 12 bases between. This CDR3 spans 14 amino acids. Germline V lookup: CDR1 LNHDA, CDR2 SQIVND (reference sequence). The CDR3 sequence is CASSPDYGNYGYTF. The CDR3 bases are TGTGCCAGTAGTCCCGACTATGGAAACTATGGCTACACCTTC.

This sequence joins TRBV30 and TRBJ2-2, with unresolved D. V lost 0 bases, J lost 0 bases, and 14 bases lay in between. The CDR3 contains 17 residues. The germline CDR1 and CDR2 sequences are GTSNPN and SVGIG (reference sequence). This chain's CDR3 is CAWSVRRASTNTGELFF. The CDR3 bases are TGTGCCTGGAGTGTACGCAGAGCCTCCACGAACACCGGGGAGCTGTTTTTT.

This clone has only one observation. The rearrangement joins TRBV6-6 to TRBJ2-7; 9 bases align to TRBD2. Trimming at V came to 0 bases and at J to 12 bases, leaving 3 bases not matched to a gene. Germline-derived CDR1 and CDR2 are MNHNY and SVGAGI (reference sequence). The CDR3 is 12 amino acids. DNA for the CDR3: TGTGCCAGCAGTTACTCAGGTAGCGGGAGGTACTTC. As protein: CASSYSGSGRYF.

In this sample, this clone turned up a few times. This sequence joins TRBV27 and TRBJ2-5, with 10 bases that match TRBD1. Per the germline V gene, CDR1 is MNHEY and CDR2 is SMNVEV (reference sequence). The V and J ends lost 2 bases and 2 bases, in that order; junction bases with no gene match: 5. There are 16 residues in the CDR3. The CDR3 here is CASSLRQGARQETQYF. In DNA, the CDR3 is TGTGCCAGCAGTTTACGACAGGGGGCGAGGCAAGAGACCCAGTACTTC.

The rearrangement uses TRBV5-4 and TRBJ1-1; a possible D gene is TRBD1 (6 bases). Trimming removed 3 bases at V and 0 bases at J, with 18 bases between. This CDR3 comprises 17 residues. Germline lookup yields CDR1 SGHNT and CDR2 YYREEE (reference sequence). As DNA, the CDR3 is TGTGCCAGCAGCTGGAACCTATGGCAGGGGTTGAACACTGAAGCTTTCTTT. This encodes CASSWNLWQGLNTEAFF. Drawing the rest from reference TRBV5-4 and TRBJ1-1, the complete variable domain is ETGVTQSPTHLIKTRGQQVTLRCSSQSGHNTVSWYQQALGQGPQFIFQYYREEENGRGNFPPRFSGLQFPNYSSELNVNALELDDSALYLCASSWNLWQGLNTEAFFGQGTRLTVV.

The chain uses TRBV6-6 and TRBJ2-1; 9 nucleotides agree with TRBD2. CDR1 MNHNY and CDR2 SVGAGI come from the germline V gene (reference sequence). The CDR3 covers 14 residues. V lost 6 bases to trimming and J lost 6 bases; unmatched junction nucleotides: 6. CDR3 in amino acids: CASSLAGLVNEQFF. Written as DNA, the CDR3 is TGTGCCAGCAGCCTAGCGGGATTGGTCAATGAGCAGTTCTTC.